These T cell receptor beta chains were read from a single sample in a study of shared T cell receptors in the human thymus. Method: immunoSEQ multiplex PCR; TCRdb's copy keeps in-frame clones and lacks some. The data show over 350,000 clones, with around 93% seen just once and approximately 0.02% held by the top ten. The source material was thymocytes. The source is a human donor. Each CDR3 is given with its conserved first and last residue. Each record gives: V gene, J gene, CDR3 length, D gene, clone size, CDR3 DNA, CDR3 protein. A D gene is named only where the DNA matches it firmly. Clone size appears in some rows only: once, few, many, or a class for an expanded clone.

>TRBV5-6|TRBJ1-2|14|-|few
TGTGCCAGCAGCCCGCCCTTGGGGAACTATGGCTACACCTTC
CASSPPLGNYGYTF
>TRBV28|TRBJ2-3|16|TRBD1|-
TGTGCCAGCAGTTTAAGAGACAGGGAGAACACAGATACGCAGTATTTT
CASSLRDRENTDTQYF
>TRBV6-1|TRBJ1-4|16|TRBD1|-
TGTGCCAGCAGTGTCCCCCGGGACAGGGGGGATGAAAAACTGTTTTTT
CASSVPRDRGDEKLFF
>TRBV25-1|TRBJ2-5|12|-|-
TGTGCCAGCAGTGAAACTCAAGAGACCCAGTACTTC
CASSETQETQYF
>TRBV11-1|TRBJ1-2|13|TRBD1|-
TGTGCCAGCAGCCCCCGGACAGGGAACGGCTACACCTTC
CASSPRTGNGYTF
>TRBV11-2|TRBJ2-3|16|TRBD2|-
TGTGCCAGCAGCTTAGATTCTGGGAGGGCCGCAGATACGCAGTATTTT
CASSLDSGRAADTQYF
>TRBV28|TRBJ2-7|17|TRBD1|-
TGTGCCAGCACCTTAACCGTGGGACAGGCCCCTTTCTACGAGCAGTACTTC
CASTLTVGQAPFYEQYF
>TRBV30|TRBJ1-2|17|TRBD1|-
TGTGCCTGGAGTGTACATTCGAGGGGGGACAGCGGCTATGGCTACACCTTC
CAWSVHSRGDSGYGYTF
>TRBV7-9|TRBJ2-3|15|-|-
TGTGCCAGCAGCCCCACTGGGGGACCCACAGATACGCAGTATTTT
CASSPTGGPTDTQYF
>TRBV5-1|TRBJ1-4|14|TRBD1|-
TGCGCCAGCAAACGACCCGGGACAGGGGAAAAACTGTTTTTT
CASKRPGTGEKLFF